The 14 T cell receptor beta chains below come from one sample, sequenced in a study of cytomegalovirus exposure and HLA in healthy donors. PCR amplification relied on 60 Vbeta primers (plus 13 Jbeta primers). The assay was immunoSEQ multiplex PCR, and TCRdb's table has in-frame clones only and misses some. Of about 190,000 clones in the sample, more than 65% are singletons; the top ten hold approximately 3.1%. Sequenced: PBMCs. These receptor sequences come from a woman under 40 in good health and CMV-seropositive.

Of note for this clone: At one end the junction does not follow the germline gene, possibly because of a read error. The chain employs TRBV7-8 and TRBJ1-1, with a weak D call TRBD1 (5 bases). Germline V gene lookup returns CDR1 SGHVS and CDR2 FQNEAQ. The CDR3 contains 13 residues. Written as DNA, the CDR3 is TGTGCCAGCAGCTTTGGACAAACTAAGAGAGCTTCCTTT. Translating gives CASSFGQTKRASF.

The rearrangement uses TRBV15 and TRBJ2-1, with D perhaps TRBD2 (6 bases). V dropped 3 bases and J dropped 7 bases, with 25 bases sitting between them. The germline V gene encodes CDR1 LNHNV and CDR2 YYDKDF (reference sequence). The CDR3 extends over 18 amino acids. CDR3 protein: CATSSVRGGSRLFNEQFF. CDR3 DNA sequence: TGTGCCACCAGCAGTGTAAGGGGAGGCTCGCGACTATTTAATGAGCAGTTCTTC. Full variable domain (rest looked up from reference TRBV15 and TRBJ2-1): DAMVIQNPRYQVTQFGKPVTLSCSQTLNHNVMYWYQQKSSQAPKLLFHYYDKDFNNEADTPDNFQSRRPNTSFCFLDIRSPGLGDTAMYLCATSSVRGGSRLFNEQFFGPGTRLTVL.

The V and J genes are TRBV5-8 and TRBJ2-7; 8 bases fit TRBD1. The CDR3 is made up of 14 amino acids. Trimming removed 5 bases from V and 5 bases from J; junction bases left unmatched: 9. Germline CDR1 and CDR2: SGHTS and YDEGEE. CDR3 loop: CASRLRTGYDEQYF. CDR3 nucleotides: TGTGCCAGCAGACTTCGGACAGGGTACGACGAGCAGTACTTC.

The chain carries TRBV5-4 and TRBJ1-2, with D uncertain. The V and J ends lost 0 bases and 0 bases respectively, with 9 bases between them. The CDR3 has 15 amino acids. Germline V lookup: CDR1 SGHNT, CDR2 YYREEE (reference sequence). The CDR3 DNA reads TGTGCCAGCAGCTTGGCGACACCAACTAACTATGGCTACACCTTC. The encoded protein is CASSLATPTNYGYTF.

DNA of the CDR3: TGTGCCAGCAGCTTTACAGGTCAAGAGACCCAGTACTTC. This codes for CASSFTGQETQYF. This chain connects TRBV5-6 to TRBJ2-5; weak D call: TRBD1 (5 bases). In germline, CDR1 is SGHDT, CDR2 YYEEEE. This CDR3 region has 13 residues. The ends were cut back, 2 bases at V and 2 bases at J, with 7 bases in the middle.

This chain joins TRBV27 and TRBJ2-7, with 10 bases fitting TRBD2. The V gene end was trimmed by 2 bases and the J gene end by 7 bases; junction bases not matched to a gene: 11. Germline V gene data show CDR1 as MNHEY and CDR2 as SMNVEV (reference sequence). The CDR3 consists of 16 residues. The CDR3 is CASSLLPAGGPGEQYF. The CDR3, as DNA: TGTGCCAGCAGTTTACTTCCAGCGGGAGGGCCTGGGGAGCAGTACTTC.

This clone was observed a few times. The rearrangement links TRBV27 to TRBJ2-2; TRBD1 matches at 10 bases. Trimming removed 2 bases from V and 7 bases from J; junction bases left unmatched: 7. Germline V gene lookup returns CDR1 MNHEY and CDR2 SMNVEV (reference sequence). This CDR3 contains 16 residues. The CDR3 sequence: CASSLVPGQGIGELFF. CDR3 DNA: TGTGCCAGCAGTTTAGTCCCGGGACAGGGGATCGGGGAGCTGTTTTTT.

The gene calls are TRBV5-6 and TRBJ1-1; the D is unclear. Trimming shortened V by 6 bases and J by 0 bases, and 18 bases separated the two germline ends. This CDR3 has 16 amino acids. Germline CDR1 reads SGHDT; CDR2 reads YYEEEE. CDR3 bases: TGTGCCAGCACCACTTGGAACAGAAGATTGAACACTGAAGCTTTCTTT. Translated: CASTTWNRRLNTEAFF. Full variable domain (remainder filled in from reference TRBV5-6 and TRBJ1-1): DAGVTQSPTHLIKTRGQQVTLRCSPKSGHDTVSWYQQALGQGPQFIFQYYEEEERQRGNFPDRFSGHQFPNYSSELNVNALLLGDSALYLCASTTWNRRLNTEAFFGQGTRLTVV.

J is TRBJ1-1 and V is TRBV6-4; the D gene is possibly TRBD1 (6 bases). V was cut by 5 bases and J by 0 bases, with 10 bases left in between. Germline values: CDR1 MRHNA, CDR2 SNTAGT. There are 14 residues in the CDR3. Here the CDR3 reads CASSLTGLNTEAFF. The CDR3 DNA sequence: TGTGCCAGCAGTTTGACAGGATTGAACACTGAAGCTTTCTTT.

This chain joins TRBV16 and TRBJ1-1; D uncertain. V lost 2 bases, J lost 4 bases, and 11 bases lay in between. The CDR3 length is 14 residues. The germline V gene encodes CDR1 KGHSY and CDR2 FQNENV. CDR3 nucleotide sequence: TGTGCCAGCAGCCAAAAGGGAGTTCTCACTGAAGCTTTCTTT. Residues: CASSQKGVLTEAFF.

The count of this clone is one. V and J are TRBV27 and TRBJ2-7; D perhaps matches TRBD1 (5 bases). The V and J ends lost 1 base and 5 bases respectively, with 12 bases between them. The CDR3 sequence is 14 residues long. The germline gives CDR1 MNHEY, CDR2 SMNVEV (reference sequence). CDR3: CASSLFVGVDEQYF. CDR3 DNA: TGTGCCAGCAGTTTATTCGTAGGGGTTGACGAGCAGTACTTC.

This clone was counted only a few times. The chain uses TRBV7-2 and TRBJ2-3; TRBD2 matches 9 bases. The CDR3 is made up of 15 amino acids. CDR1 and CDR2 (germline): SGHTA, FQGNSA. Trimming at V came to 2 bases and at J to 4 bases, leaving 4 bases not matched to a gene. CDR3 sequence (DNA): TGTGCCAGCAGCTTATATAGCGGGAGCCCAGATACGCAGTATTTT. Residues: CASSLYSGSPDTQYF.

The J gene is TRBJ1-4, the V gene TRBV5-4; D gene ambiguous. Germline V gives CDR1 SGHNT, CDR2 YYREEE (reference sequence). The V end lost 5 bases, the J end lost 8 bases, and 22 bases lay between the germline ends. This CDR3 has 16 amino acids. The CDR3: CASRPAGSRSGEKLFF. CDR3 nucleotide sequence: TGTGCCAGCAGACCTGCTGGCAGTAGGTCGGGGGAAAAACTGTTTTTT.

This clone showed up just a few times. V is TRBV2 and J is TRBJ2-7; 12 bases agree with TRBD2. Unmatched junction bases numbered 2, after V lost 8 bases and J lost 3 bases. Germline V gene lookup returns CDR1 SNHLY and CDR2 FYNNEI. This CDR3 comprises 13 residues. In DNA form, the CDR3 reads TGTGCCAGCCGGACTAGCGGGAACTACGAGCAGTACTTC. Protein: CASRTSGNYEQYF.